Listed below are T cell receptor beta chains from one sample, sequenced in a study of T-cell reconstitution after alpha-beta-depleted transplantation in children. MiXCR, applied by TCRdb to the PCR reads, yields one record per CDR3 protein. The sample has approximately 520,000 distinct CDR3 sequences; around 10% are singletons. The source was PBMCs, mostly from graft donor cells, collected 180 days after TCRalphabeta/CD19-depleted stem cell transplant. These receptors were obtained from a female patient aged 2-9 years who had a stem cell transplant for aplastic anemia, so the T cells may come from the graft donor. Both conserved end residues are part of each CDR3. The order of the fields is J gene, clone size, V gene, D gene, CDR3 DNA, CDR3 protein. D genes are given only for firm matches. A clone size is listed for some rows: how often the clone was seen (once, few, many), or a class if it is expanded.

j_call: TRBJ1-1
clone_size: few
v_call: TRBV5-1
d_call: .
cdr3_nt: TGCGCCAGCAGCTTGGAGACAGCCAGGAACACTGAAGCTTTCTTT
cdr3_aa: CASSLETARNTEAFF

j_call: TRBJ2-4
clone_size: many
v_call: TRBV11-3
d_call: TRBD2
cdr3_nt: TGTGCCAGCAGCAGCGGGACGACCAAAAACATTCAGTACTTC
cdr3_aa: CASSSGTTKNIQYF

j_call: TRBJ2-5
clone_size: .
v_call: TRBV7-9
d_call: .
cdr3_nt: TGTGCCAGCAGCTTAGGGCTCCCGGGCGAGACCCAGTACTTC
cdr3_aa: CASSLGLPGETQYF

j_call: TRBJ2-3
clone_size: many
v_call: TRBV7-3
d_call: TRBD1
cdr3_nt: TGTGCCAGCAGCCCCGTGGACAGGGGGCCCCTACTCCCCACAGATACGCAGTATTTT
cdr3_aa: CASSPVDRGPLLPTDTQYF

j_call: TRBJ2-7
clone_size: .
v_call: TRBV6-2/TRBV6-3
d_call: .
cdr3_nt: TGTGCCAGCAGTTACCCCCTCATTGCCGGACTACTAGCCTACGAGCAGTACTTC
cdr3_aa: CASSYPLIAGLLAYEQYF

j_call: TRBJ2-7
clone_size: .
v_call: TRBV10-3
d_call: .
cdr3_nt: TGTGCCATCAGTGAGTCGGGACACGCAACCCCACCCTACGAGCAGTACTTC
cdr3_aa: CAISESGHATPPYEQYF

j_call: TRBJ2-1
clone_size: few
v_call: TRBV2
d_call: .
cdr3_nt: TGTGCCAGCGACCGGGACTCGAACTCCTACAATGAGCAGTTCTTC
cdr3_aa: CASDRDSNSYNEQFF

j_call: TRBJ2-1
clone_size: few
v_call: TRBV20-1
d_call: TRBD1
cdr3_nt: TGCAGTGCTAGAGCTGACAGGGGGCCCTACAATGAGCAGTTCTTC
cdr3_aa: CSARADRGPYNEQFF

j_call: TRBJ2-7
clone_size: few
v_call: TRBV20-1
d_call: TRBD2
cdr3_nt: TGCAGTGCTAGAGTGACTAGCAACTACGAGCAGTACTTC
cdr3_aa: CSARVTSNYEQYF

j_call: TRBJ2-1
clone_size: many
v_call: TRBV11-2
d_call: .
cdr3_nt: TGTGCCAGCAGCTTAATTGCCTTTAGCTCCTACAATGAGCAGTTCTTC
cdr3_aa: CASSLIAFSSYNEQFF

j_call: TRBJ2-4
clone_size: many
v_call: TRBV24-1
d_call: .
cdr3_nt: TGTGCCACCAGTGATCGAGAGGAAAACATTCAGTACTTC
cdr3_aa: CATSDREENIQYF

j_call: TRBJ1-1
clone_size: few
v_call: TRBV20-1
d_call: .
cdr3_nt: TGCAGTGCTAGTTCTTACGGATCCGGGAACACTGAAGCTTTCTTT
cdr3_aa: CSASSYGSGNTEAFF

j_call: TRBJ2-1
clone_size: .
v_call: TRBV7-3
d_call: TRBD2
cdr3_nt: TGTGCCAGCAGTTGGACAGCGGGAGGACATAATGAGCAGTTCTTC
cdr3_aa: CASSWTAGGHNEQFF

j_call: TRBJ2-1
clone_size: once
v_call: TRBV20-1
d_call: .
cdr3_nt: TGCAGTGCTAGTCCAGGACGGGGACGGTTCTTC
cdr3_aa: CSASPGRGRFF

j_call: TRBJ1-4
clone_size: many
v_call: TRBV4-3
d_call: .
cdr3_nt: TGCGCCAGCAGCCAGCCAAGGGGCCGGAGTGGAGGGTATGAAAAACTGTTTTTT
cdr3_aa: CASSQPRGRSGGYEKLFF

j_call: TRBJ2-3
clone_size: few
v_call: TRBV2
d_call: TRBD2
cdr3_nt: TGTGCCAGCAGTTCAGGACTAGCGCTGAGCACAGATACGCAGTATTTT
cdr3_aa: CASSSGLALSTDTQYF

j_call: TRBJ2-5
clone_size: few
v_call: TRBV4-3
d_call: .
cdr3_nt: TGCGCCAGCAGCCAGAGAACCGGGACGGGGACGACCCAGTACTTC
cdr3_aa: CASSQRTGTGTTQYF

j_call: TRBJ2-1
clone_size: .
v_call: TRBV11-2
d_call: .
cdr3_nt: TGTGCCAGCAGCCCTCCGGGAAGGTCACGAGATAACTACAATGAGCAGTTCTTC
cdr3_aa: CASSPPGRSRDNYNEQFF

j_call: TRBJ2-2
clone_size: .
v_call: TRBV6-5
d_call: TRBD2
cdr3_nt: TGTGCCAGCAGTTTTGGGGGAGGGATCACCGGGGAGCTGTTTTTT
cdr3_aa: CASSFGGGITGELFF

j_call: TRBJ2-5
clone_size: .
v_call: TRBV28
d_call: TRBD1
cdr3_nt: TGTGCCAGCAGTGATCTTTGGACAGGGAGAGTTTCGCAAGAGACCCAGTACTTC
cdr3_aa: CASSDLWTGRVSQETQYF

j_call: TRBJ2-2
clone_size: .
v_call: TRBV11-2
d_call: .
cdr3_nt: TGTGCCAGCAGCTCGAACTGGGACACGAACACCGGGGAGCTGTTTTTT
cdr3_aa: CASSSNWDTNTGELFF

j_call: TRBJ2-5
clone_size: .
v_call: TRBV5-1
d_call: .
cdr3_nt: TGCGCCAGCAGCTCAGAGCCCTACCAAGAGACCCAGTACTTC
cdr3_aa: CASSSEPYQETQYF

j_call: TRBJ2-1
clone_size: .
v_call: TRBV28
d_call: .
cdr3_nt: TGTGCCAGCAGTTTAAGTGTGAGCGAACGGCACAATGAGCAGTTCTTC
cdr3_aa: CASSLSVSERHNEQFF

j_call: TRBJ1-1
clone_size: .
v_call: TRBV19
d_call: .
cdr3_nt: TGTGCCAGTAGTATTAGGCCAGCCCTTGCCTTCGGGAACACTGAAGCTTTCTTT
cdr3_aa: CASSIRPALAFGNTEAFF